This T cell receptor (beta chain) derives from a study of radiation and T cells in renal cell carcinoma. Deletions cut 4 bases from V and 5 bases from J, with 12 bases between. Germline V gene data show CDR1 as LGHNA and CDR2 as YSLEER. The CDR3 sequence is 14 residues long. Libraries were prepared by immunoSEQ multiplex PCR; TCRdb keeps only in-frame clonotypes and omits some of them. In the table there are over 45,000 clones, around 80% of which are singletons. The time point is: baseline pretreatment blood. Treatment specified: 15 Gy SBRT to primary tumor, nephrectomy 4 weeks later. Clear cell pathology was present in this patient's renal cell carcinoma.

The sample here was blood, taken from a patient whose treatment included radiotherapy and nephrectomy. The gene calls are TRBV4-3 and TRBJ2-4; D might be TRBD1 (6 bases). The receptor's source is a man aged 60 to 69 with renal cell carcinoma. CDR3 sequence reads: CASSPRTEENIQYF. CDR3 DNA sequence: TGCGCCAGCAGCCCCAGGACAGAGGAAAACATTCAGTACTTC.